What follows are 27 T cell receptor beta chains derived from one specimen sequenced in a study of cytomegalovirus exposure and HLA in healthy donors. This PCR relied on a set of 60 Vbeta primers and 13 Jbeta primers. TCRdb keeps only in-frame clones here, not all; method: immunoSEQ multiplex PCR. The repertoire holds under 95,000 clones, with 60% to 80% as singletons. Sequencing used PBMCs. These receptors originate from a boy younger than 18 in good health and CMV-seronegative.

As for this clone: The junction shows a germline mismatch at one end, possibly a read error. This chain links TRBV7-2 with TRBJ2-5, with 8 bases that match TRBD2. The CDR3 consists of 14 residues. The V gene's germline CDR1 is SGHTA and CDR2 FQGNSA. The CDR3 reads CASSVAGSGETQYF. CDR3 DNA: TGTGCCAGCAGCGTAGCGGGGTCAGGGGAGACCCAGTACTTC.

The chain combines TRBV6-5 with TRBJ1-2; no clear D gene. Germline CDR1 and CDR2: MNHEY and SVGAGI. The CDR3 is made up of 13 amino acids. The V and J ends lost 6 bases and 0 bases respectively, with 8 bases between them. The CDR3 loop reads CASSLYTNYGYTF. In DNA, the CDR3 is TGTGCCAGCAGCCTTTATACTAACTATGGCTACACCTTC.

The chain recombines TRBV6-1 with TRBJ1-2, with 7 nucleotides matching TRBD1. Per the germline V gene, CDR1 is MNHNS and CDR2 is SASEGT. The CDR3 consists of 14 residues. V trimming: 7 bases; J trimming: 5 bases; junction bases outside the gene matches: 10. The CDR3 DNA is TGTGCCAGCACGTTCACAGGGGTAGAATATGGCTACACCTTC. It translates to CASTFTGVEYGYTF.

The V gene is TRBV2, the J gene TRBJ2-5, with 11 bases that match TRBD1. V trimming: 0 bases; J trimming: 3 bases; junction bases outside the gene matches: 6. The CDR3 has 17 residues. Germline V gene sequence: CDR1 SNHLY, CDR2 FYNNEI. CDR3 in amino acids: CASSEAFRTGGKETQYF. In DNA, the CDR3 is TGTGCCAGCAGTGAAGCGTTTAGGACAGGGGGCAAAGAGACCCAGTACTTC.

This chain joins TRBV9 and TRBJ2-7; D gene unclear. V was pared by 3 bases and J by 4 bases, with 5 bases between. CDR1 and CDR2 (germline): SGDLS, YYNGEE. CDR3 size: 11 residues. In DNA form, the CDR3 reads TGTGCCAGCAGCGCCGGTTACGAGCAGTACTTC. Translation: CASSAGYEQYF.

This clone was seen a single time. V usage is TRBV9 and J usage is TRBJ1-1; D is uncertain. The CDR3 runs 13 residues. Per germline, CDR1 SGDLS and CDR2 YYNGEE. V was trimmed by 3 bases and J by 0 bases, leaving 6 bases between them. CDR3: CASSASLNTEAFF. The CDR3 region has the DNA TGTGCCAGCAGCGCTTCTTTGAACACTGAAGCTTTCTTT.

This clone occurred a few times. The chain combines TRBV19 with TRBJ1-1; D is ambiguous. The CDR3 length is 14 residues. Trimming removed 3 bases at V and 1 base at J, with 9 bases between. The germline CDR1 and CDR2 sequences are LNHDA and SQIVND (reference sequence). In nucleotides, the CDR3 is TGTGCCAGTAGTATCGGGGAAAAGAACACTGAAGCTTTCTTT. Translating it yields CASSIGEKNTEAFF.

The V gene is TRBV2, the J gene TRBJ2-2; D possibly corresponds to TRBD1 (6 bases). The CDR3 totals 13 residues. Deletions cut 7 bases from V and 5 bases from J, with 11 bases between. Germline V gives CDR1 SNHLY, CDR2 FYNNEI. This CDR3 reads CASNAQGTGELFF. CDR3 DNA: TGTGCCAGCAATGCACAGGGTACCGGGGAGCTGTTTTTT.

CDR3: CASRPTGDPNTEAFF. CDR3 DNA: TGTGCCAGCAGACCCACAGGGGACCCGAACACTGAAGCTTTCTTT. The chain recombines TRBV7-6 with TRBJ1-1; TRBD1 matches 7 bases. Per germline, CDR1 SGHVS and CDR2 FNYEAQ. V trimming: 6 bases; J trimming: 1 base; junction bases outside the gene matches: 8. The CDR3 has 15 amino acids. The full variable domain, with the rest looked up from reference TRBV7-6 and TRBJ1-1, is GAGVSQSPRYKVTKRGQDVALRCDPISGHVSLYWYRQALGQGPEFLTYFNYEAQQDKSGLPNDRFSAERPEGSISTLTIQRTEQRDSAMYRCASRPTGDPNTEAFFGQGTRLTVV.

This clone turned up a few times. The chain has TRBV10-2 and TRBJ1-6, with TRBD1 identical over 8 bases. Germline lookup yields CDR1 WSHSY and CDR2 SAAADI. This CDR3 comprises 16 residues. The V segment lost 0 bases and the J segment 11 bases; nucleotides outside the gene matches: 9. This CDR3 is CASSESGQVFGAPLHF. The CDR3 DNA sequence: TGCGCCAGCAGTGAGTCGGGACAGGTATTTGGGGCACCCCTCCACTTT.

This clone has only a few counts. CDR3 loop: CSVGEGLNTEAFF. The DNA of the CDR3 is TGCAGCGTTGGTGAGGGATTGAACACTGAAGCTTTCTTT. V and J are TRBV29-1 and TRBJ1-1, with unresolved D. V was clipped by 4 bases and J by 0 bases, with 9 bases between them. CDR3 length: 13 amino acids. The germline CDR1 and CDR2 sequences are SQVTM and ANQGSEA.

The V and J genes are TRBV5-1 and TRBJ2-1, with 14 positions matching TRBD2. Germline V gene lookup returns CDR1 SGHRS and CDR2 YFSETQ. Losses at the gene ends were 9 bases for V and 0 bases for J; bases not matched to a gene: 5. This CDR3 comprises 16 residues. The CDR3 coding sequence is TGCGCCACCAGGACTAGCGGGGGGAGCTCCTACAATGAGCAGTTCTTC. Amino acids: CATRTSGGSSYNEQFF.

The V gene is TRBV7-2, the J gene TRBJ1-6, with 7 bases matching TRBD1. Germline V gene data show CDR1 as SGHTA and CDR2 as FQGNSA. The CDR3 contains 14 residues. J gave up 7 bases and V 4 bases, and 4 bases lay outside the gene matches. This CDR3 is CASSYRDSNSPLHF. The DNA of the CDR3 is TGTGCCAGCAGCTACCGGGACAGCAATTCACCCCTCCACTTT.

The gene calls are TRBV4-2 and TRBJ2-3; no clear D gene. The ends were cut back, 1 base at V and 5 bases at J, with 13 bases in the middle. Germline V gene sequence: CDR1 LGHNA, CDR2 YNFKEQ. The CDR3 runs to 15 residues. The CDR3 DNA reads as TGTGCCAGCAGCCAAGCCTACCTAGTAGGAGATACGCAGTATTTT. Protein product: CASSQAYLVGDTQYF.

The V and J genes are TRBV7-9 and TRBJ1-2, with D possibly being TRBD1 (6 bases). The CDR3 covers 17 residues. Germline V gene data show CDR1 as SEHNR and CDR2 as FQNEAQ (reference sequence). V was trimmed by 6 bases and J by 3 bases, leaving 23 bases between them. The CDR3 loop is CASRSGGPPPADYGYTF. The CDR3 region has the DNA TGTGCCAGCAGGTCCGGGGGGCCACCACCCGCCGACTATGGCTACACCTTC.

CDR3 coding DNA: TGTGCCAGCAGTCCCATTCTACCCACCGGGACAGGGGCCTATACTAACTATGGCTACACCTTC. Protein: CASSPILPTGTGAYTNYGYTF. The chain joins TRBV27 to TRBJ1-2; 10 bases align to TRBD1. This CDR3 has 21 residues. The V segment lost 5 bases and the J segment 0 bases; nucleotides outside the gene matches: 21. Germline CDR1 reads MNHEY; CDR2 reads SMNVEV (reference sequence).

The chain uses TRBV15 and TRBJ1-1, with D unclear. The CDR3 has 15 residues. V gave up 1 base and J gave up 0 bases, with 9 bases separating them. Germline V gene lookup returns CDR1 LNHNV and CDR2 YYDKDF (reference sequence). As DNA, the CDR3 is TGTGCCACCAGCAGAGGTACAGCCATGAACACTGAAGCTTTCTTT. It yields the protein CATSRGTAMNTEAFF.

This chain joins TRBV27 and TRBJ2-1; the D is unclear. V lost 4 bases and J lost 5, with 3 bases in between. Germline V gives CDR1 MNHEY, CDR2 SMNVEV (reference sequence). The CDR3 contains 11 residues. In DNA, the CDR3 is TGTGCCAGCAGTTCCAACAATGAGCAGTTCTTC. Its protein product is CASSSNNEQFF.

The rearrangement links TRBV15 to TRBJ2-7; D unclear. Germline-derived CDR1 and CDR2 are LNHNV and YYDKDF (reference sequence). The ends were cut back, 0 bases at V and 6 bases at J, with 9 bases in the middle. CDR3 length: 13 amino acids. In nucleotides, the CDR3 is TGTGCCACCAGCAGAGACTCTAGACCCGAGCAGTACTTC. Translating it yields CATSRDSRPEQYF.

The rearrangement joins TRBV28 to TRBJ1-1, with unresolved D. Germline V CDR1 and CDR2: MDHEN, SYDVKM. This CDR3 has 12 residues. V lost 3 bases and J lost 1, with 3 bases in between. The CDR3 DNA sequence: TGTGCCAGCAGTTTCGGGAACACTGAAGCTTTCTTT. Encoded protein: CASSFGNTEAFF.

The V gene is TRBV5-6, the J gene TRBJ2-5, with 8 bases that match TRBD2. The trim removed 1 base at V and 2 bases at J, leaving 1 base unmatched. This CDR3 contains 14 residues. CDR1 is SGHDT, CDR2 YYEEEE, per germline. As DNA, the CDR3 is TGTGCCAGCAGCTTGACTAGCGGACAAGAGACCCAGTACTTC. Its translation: CASSLTSGQETQYF.

This chain uses TRBV11-3 with TRBJ1-1; 7 bases map to TRBD1. V was clipped by 1 base and J by 1 base; unmatched bases: 6. The CDR3 has 16 residues. Per the germline V gene, CDR1 is SGHNT and CDR2 is YENEEA. In nucleotides, the CDR3 is TGTGCCAGCAGCTTAGGAGGGGGCGTTGGGAACACTGAAGCTTTCTTT. It specifies CASSLGGGVGNTEAFF.

This clone was observed once. The chain carries TRBV9 and TRBJ2-7; the D is unclear. The V end was cut by 3 bases, the J end by 2 bases, with 12 bases between. Per the germline V gene, CDR1 is SGDLS and CDR2 is YYNGEE. This CDR3 is built from 14 residues. CDR3 nucleotide sequence: TGTGCCAGCAGCGGAGGCTTAACCCCCTACGAGCAGTACTTC. Translating gives CASSGGLTPYEQYF.

CDR3 sequence reads: CAWSPGTGSGNSPLHF. CDR3 in DNA: TGTGCCTGGAGTCCCGGGACAGGGTCAGGGAATTCACCCCTCCACTTT. The chain carries TRBV30 and TRBJ1-6; 9 bases map to TRBD1. V shed 2 bases, J shed 7 bases, and the junction held 9 bases outside the gene matches. CDR3 length: 16 amino acids. Germline V CDR1 and CDR2: GTSNPN, SVGIG (reference sequence).

This clone has just a few counts. This chain joins TRBV30 and TRBJ1-2; D not resolved. This CDR3 has 14 residues. The V gene's germline CDR1 is GTSNPN and CDR2 SVGIG (reference sequence). Trimming removed 0 bases at V and 6 bases at J, with 14 bases between. In nucleotides, the CDR3 is TGTGCCTGGAGTGTACGTCGGGGAGGAAATGGCTACACCTTC. This codes for CAWSVRRGGNGYTF.

A few counts support this clone. CDR3 in DNA: TGTGCCAGCAGTGCGACAGCTAGCACTGAAGCTTTCTTT. Amino acid sequence: CASSATASTEAFF. The chain recombines TRBV6-1 with TRBJ1-1; perhaps TRBD1 as D (5 bases). The CDR3 is 13 residues long. In germline, CDR1 is MNHNS, CDR2 SASEGT. V dropped 4 bases and J dropped 4 bases, with 10 bases sitting between them.

The chain is built from TRBV7-9 and TRBJ2-5; perhaps TRBD2 as D (5 bases). The CDR3 has 15 amino acids. Germline lookup yields CDR1 SEHNR and CDR2 FQNEAQ (reference sequence). The ends were cut back, 4 bases at V and 5 bases at J, with 17 bases in the middle. The CDR3 sequence: CASSSGLTASETQYF. The CDR3 DNA sequence: TGTGCCAGCAGCTCGGGCTTAACTGCTAGCGAGACCCAGTACTTC.